The clone carrying this T cell receptor beta chain showed up just once. This sample was taken from a study of shared clonotypes between healthy human individuals. The wider study: Donors had three CD4 naive, three CD4 memory, two CD8 naive and one CD8 memory plate apiece.

The healthy adult donors were HIV-negative and reported no recent acute infections or vaccinations. CD4+ cells were split into CD45RA+ naive and CD45RA-negative memory subsets. DNA at about 0.2 ug, 25,000 to 35,000 T cell genomes, went into sorted-subset replicate PCRs. The assay was immunoSEQ multiplex PCR, and TCRdb's table has in-frame clones only and misses some. The sample holds around 2.5 million clones, approximately 93% seen once. V lost 6 bases, J lost 4 bases, and 19 bases lay in between. Germline-derived CDR1 and CDR2 are MNHEY and SMNVEV (reference sequence). This CDR3 contains 15 residues.

The TCR originated in a man aged 18 to 29 in good health. Some clones in this sample may be carry-over from other donors' samples. The sequenced sample was naive CD4+ T cells from PBMCs. Subset: CD45RA+ positively selected. The chain employs TRBV27 and TRBJ2-7; D might be TRBD1 (6 bases). This CDR3 is CASRADRFIGYEQYF. The CDR3 DNA follows: TGTGCCAGCAGGGCAGACAGGTTTATCGGATACGAGCAGTACTTC.